One sample yielded the 12 T cell receptor beta chains listed below, sequenced in a study of blood T cell repertoires in COVID-19. The table came from immunoSEQ multiplex PCR; TCRdb's copy has only in-frame clones and leaves some out. This table holds around 130,000 clones, around 89% found once. Material for sequencing was peripheral blood. Receptors originate from a man aged 45-65 years with active or convalescent COVID-19.

The genes are TRBV19 and TRBJ2-3; 10 bases agree with TRBD2. This CDR3 has 14 amino acids. Germline lookup yields CDR1 LNHDA and CDR2 SQIVND (reference sequence). After removal of 9 bases from V and 4 bases from J, the junction contained 7 bases not matched to a gene. CDR3 in DNA: TGTGCCAGCGGAACTAGCGGGACCGCAGATACGCAGTATTTT. Translating gives CASGTSGTADTQYF. Full variable domain (remainder filled in from reference TRBV19 and TRBJ2-3): DGGITQSPKYLFRKEGQNVTLSCEQNLNHDAMYWYRQDPGQGLRLIYYSQIVNDFQKGDIAEGYSVSREKKESFPLTVTSAQKNPTAFYLCASGTSGTADTQYFGPGTRLTVL.

The chain combines TRBV19 with TRBJ2-1; TRBD2 aligns across 13 bases. V trimming: 6 bases; J trimming: 7 bases; junction bases outside the gene matches: 6. The germline CDR1 and CDR2 sequences are LNHDA and SQIVND (reference sequence). The CDR3 runs 15 residues. CDR3 in DNA: TGTGCCAGTAGCTTCGGGACTAGCGGGGTTAATGAGCAGTTCTTC. It codes for CASSFGTSGVNEQFF. Filled out from reference TRBV19 and TRBJ2-1, the complete variable domain reads DGGITQSPKYLFRKEGQNVTLSCEQNLNHDAMYWYRQDPGQGLRLIYYSQIVNDFQKGDIAEGYSVSREKKESFPLTVTSAQKNPTAFYLCASSFGTSGVNEQFFGPGTRLTVL.

The rearrangement uses TRBV9 and TRBJ2-5; TRBD2 matches at 15 bases. The CDR3 length is 19 residues. CDR1 is SGDLS, CDR2 YYNGEE, per germline. Losses at the gene ends were 4 bases for V and 5 bases for J; bases not matched to a gene: 15. This CDR3 is CASSRGQGTSGRPLETQYF. CDR3 bases: TGTGCCAGCAGCCGAGGGCAGGGGACTAGCGGGAGGCCCTTGGAGACCCAGTACTTC. Drawing the rest from reference TRBV9 and TRBJ2-5, the complete variable domain is DSGVTQTPKHLITATGQRVTLRCSPRSGDLSVYWYQQSLDQGLQFLIQYYNGEERAKGNILERFSAQQFPDLHSELNLSSLELGDSALYFCASSRGQGTSGRPLETQYFGPGTRLLVL.

The CDR3 loop reads CASRLEWGTEYGYTF. CDR3 bases: TGTGCAAGTCGCTTAGAGTGGGGGACAGAATATGGCTACACCTTC. This chain connects TRBV12-2 to TRBJ1-2; TRBD1, the table's D call, was not compared with the DNA. TRBV12-2 is a listed pseudogene. CDR3 length: 15 amino acids.

This chain joins TRBV30 and TRBJ1-1; D possibly corresponds to TRBD1 (6 bases). With 5 bases removed from V and 1 base from J, the gap between germline ends came to 11 bases. The germline CDR1 and CDR2 sequences are GTSNPN and SVGIG (reference sequence). CDR3 length equals 13 residues. The DNA for the CDR3 is TGTGCCTGGGCACGGACAGAGAACACTGAAGCTTTCTTT. This gives the protein CAWARTENTEAFF.

The rearrangement joins TRBV7-2 to TRBJ2-1, with 13 bases identical to TRBD2. Trimming at V came to 5 bases and at J to 4 bases, leaving 2 bases not matched to a gene. The CDR3 length is 15 residues. Per the germline V gene, CDR1 is SGHTA and CDR2 is FQGNSA. The CDR3 reads CASSEGLAGYNEQFF. The CDR3 DNA follows: TGTGCCAGCAGCGAGGGACTAGCGGGGTACAATGAGCAGTTCTTC.

About this clone: Other DNA variants within this sample encode the same CDR3. The chain is built from TRBV19 and TRBJ2-2, with 8 bases aligning to TRBD1. Per germline, CDR1 LNHDA and CDR2 SQIVND (reference sequence). The trim removed 6 bases at V and 4 bases at J, leaving 7 bases unmatched. The CDR3 spans 15 residues. CDR3 amino acids: CASSPGTGGTGELFF. The CDR3 coding sequence is TGTGCCAGTAGCCCCGGGACAGGAGGCACCGGGGAGCTGTTTTTT.

The chain uses TRBV6-5 and TRBJ1-5, with D uncertain. This CDR3 is 15 amino acids long. The germline V gene encodes CDR1 MNHEY and CDR2 SVGAGI. V gave up 6 bases and J gave up 0 bases, with 12 bases separating them. As DNA, the CDR3 is TGTGCCAGCAGCGCCCTAATATATAGCAATCAGCCCCAGCATTTT. Its translation is CASSALIYSNQPQHF.

The genes are TRBV29-1 and TRBJ2-7, with a possible D match to TRBD2 (7 bases). V lost 4 bases to trimming and J lost 2 bases, with 15 bases between them. This CDR3 spans 14 amino acids. Germline CDR1 and CDR2: SQVTM and ANQGSEA. In nucleotides, the CDR3 is TGCAGCGTTGTGGGGGGCCGGGGGGCCTACGAGCAGTACTTC. It translates to CSVVGGRGAYEQYF.

The CDR3 DNA reads TGTGCCAGCAGTTTAGGCGACACCGGGGAGCTGTTTTTT. Protein product: CASSLGDTGELFF. The chain recombines TRBV12-3 or TRBV12-4 with TRBJ2-2; no clear D. Trimming removed 1 base at V and 3 bases at J, with 3 bases between. This CDR3 region has 13 residues.

The chain combines TRBV18 with TRBJ1-5; 8 bases agree with TRBD1. Germline assignment: CDR1 KGHSH and CDR2 LQKENI. The CDR3 covers 16 residues. V was clipped by 4 bases and J by 3 bases; unmatched bases: 8. The CDR3 region is CASSLDRGLDNQPQHF. The CDR3, as DNA: TGTGCCAGCTCACTCGACAGGGGCCTTGACAATCAGCCCCAGCATTTT.

V usage is TRBV7-2 and J usage is TRBJ2-1; weak D call: TRBD2 (5 bases). Trimming stripped 4 bases from V and 10 bases from J, with 17 bases between. The CDR3 runs 14 residues. CDR1 and CDR2 (germline): SGHTA, FQGNSA. The CDR3 reads CASSSDSTGLEQFF. CDR3 DNA: TGTGCCAGCAGCTCGGACTCGACTGGGCTGGAGCAGTTCTTC.